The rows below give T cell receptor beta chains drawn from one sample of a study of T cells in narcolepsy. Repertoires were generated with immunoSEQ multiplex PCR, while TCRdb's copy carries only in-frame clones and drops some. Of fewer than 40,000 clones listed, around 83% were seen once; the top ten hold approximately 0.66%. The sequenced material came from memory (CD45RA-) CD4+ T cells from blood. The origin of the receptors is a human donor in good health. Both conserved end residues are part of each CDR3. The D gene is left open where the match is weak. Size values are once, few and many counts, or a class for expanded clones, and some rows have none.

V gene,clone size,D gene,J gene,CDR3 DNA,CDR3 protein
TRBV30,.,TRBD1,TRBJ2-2,TGTGCCTGGAGTGCGGGACAGAAGAACACCGGGGAGCTGTTTTTT,CAWSAGQKNTGELFF
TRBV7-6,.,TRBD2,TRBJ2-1,TGTGCCAGCAGCCCCCTAGCGGGGAGCTCCTACAATGAGCAGTTCTTC,CASSPLAGSSYNEQFF
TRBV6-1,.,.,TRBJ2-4,TGTGCCAGCAGTACCCGCGGGGCGGGCAAAAACATTCAGTACTTC,CASSTRGAGKNIQYF
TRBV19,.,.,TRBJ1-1,TGTGCCAGTAGTGCCCGCACAGGCTCCATGAACACTGAAGCTTTCTTT,CASSARTGSMNTEAFF
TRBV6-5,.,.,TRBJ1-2,TGTGCCAGCTGTGGGGCAGCCGCCGATGGCTACACCTTC,CASCGAAADGYTF
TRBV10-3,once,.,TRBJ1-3,TGTGCCACCCGGCCCGGAGGAGGGGGTTGGGGCTCTGGAAACACCATATATTTT,CATRPGGGGWGSGNTIYF
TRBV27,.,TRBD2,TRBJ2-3,TGTGCCAGCAGTACGTCTAGCGGGGGGGCACATACGCAGTATTTT,CASSTSSGGAHTQYF
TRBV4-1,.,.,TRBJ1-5,TGCGCCAGCAGCCAGAGGGCAGGGTTCAATCAGCCCCAGCATTTT,CASSQRAGFNQPQHF
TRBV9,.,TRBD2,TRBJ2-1,TGTGCCAGCAGCGCAGATCCCGGGACTAGCGGGGGGCCCCTGAACCGGGGTAATGAGCAGTTCTTC,CASSADPGTSGGPLNRGNEQFF
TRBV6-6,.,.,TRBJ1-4,TGTGCCAGCAGTTACATCGTGGGGCCCCCTAATGAAAAACTGTTTTTT,CASSYIVGPPNEKLFF
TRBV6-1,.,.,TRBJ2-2,TGTGCCAGCAGGCAAACGGAGACCGGGGAGCTGTTTTTT,CASRQTETGELFF
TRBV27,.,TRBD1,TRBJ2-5,TGTGCCAGCAGTAATTTTTTCTCCGGGACAGGGCCCCAAGAGACCCAGTACTTC,CASSNFFSGTGPQETQYF
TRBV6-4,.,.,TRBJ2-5,TGTGCCAGCAGTGACTCGTGTCGCAGGGAGCGTCAAGAGACCCAGTACTTC,CASSDSCRRERQETQYF
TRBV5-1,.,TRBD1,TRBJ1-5,TGCGCCAGCAGCTTGTATCCCGGGACAGAAAATCAGCCCCAGCATTTT,CASSLYPGTENQPQHF
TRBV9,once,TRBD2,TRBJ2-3,TGTGCCAGCAGCGTAGAGGCGGGGGGGCCGGGAGATACGCAGTATTTT,CASSVEAGGPGDTQYF
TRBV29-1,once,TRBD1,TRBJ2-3,TGCAGCGGCAAGGACAGGGGGCGAAGTCTACCTAGCACAGATACGCAGTATTTT,CSGKDRGRSLPSTDTQYF
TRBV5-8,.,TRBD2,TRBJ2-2,TGTGCCAGCAGCTTGGCCGGGGGGTACACCGGGGAGCTGTTTTTT,CASSLAGGYTGELFF
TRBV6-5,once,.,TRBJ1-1,TGTGCCAGCAGGCTGGACAGAGTGAACACTGAAGCTTTCTTT,CASRLDRVNTEAFF
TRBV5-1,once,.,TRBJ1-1,TGCGCCAGCAGCTCACCTTCTCCCGCTGAAGCTTTCTTT,CASSSPSPAEAFF
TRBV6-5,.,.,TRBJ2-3,TGTGCCAGCAGTTACTTTGATACGCAATATTTT,CASSYFDTQYF
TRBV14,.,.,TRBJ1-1,TGTGCCAGCAGCCAAGAAGGGTGGGACGCTGAAGCTTTCTTT,CASSQEGWDAEAFF